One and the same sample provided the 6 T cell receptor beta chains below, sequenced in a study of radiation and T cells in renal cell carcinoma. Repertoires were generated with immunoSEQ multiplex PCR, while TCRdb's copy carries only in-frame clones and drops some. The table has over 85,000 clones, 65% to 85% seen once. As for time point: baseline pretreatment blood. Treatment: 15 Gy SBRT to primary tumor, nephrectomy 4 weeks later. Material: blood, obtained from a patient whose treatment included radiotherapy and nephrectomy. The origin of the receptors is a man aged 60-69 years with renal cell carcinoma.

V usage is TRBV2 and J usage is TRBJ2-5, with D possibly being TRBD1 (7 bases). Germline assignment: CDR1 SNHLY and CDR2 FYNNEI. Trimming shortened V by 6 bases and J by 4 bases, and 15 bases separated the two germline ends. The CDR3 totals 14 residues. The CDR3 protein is CASRQRAGGETQYF. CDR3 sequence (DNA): TGTGCCAGCAGACAGCGGGCAGGGGGAGAGACCCAGTACTTC.

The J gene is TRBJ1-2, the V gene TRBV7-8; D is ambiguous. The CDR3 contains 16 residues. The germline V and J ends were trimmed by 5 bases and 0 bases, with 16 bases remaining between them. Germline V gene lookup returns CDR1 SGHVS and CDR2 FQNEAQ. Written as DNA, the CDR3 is TGTGCCAGCAGCCCCCGGTTCGGAAGGACTAACTATGGCTACACCTTC. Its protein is CASSPRFGRTNYGYTF.

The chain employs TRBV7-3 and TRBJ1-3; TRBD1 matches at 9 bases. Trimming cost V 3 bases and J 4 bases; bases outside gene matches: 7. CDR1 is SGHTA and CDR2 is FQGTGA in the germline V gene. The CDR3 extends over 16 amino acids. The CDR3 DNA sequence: TGTGCCAGCAGCTTGGTGGGACAGGGCAGCGGAAACACCATATATTTT. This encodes CASSLVGQGSGNTIYF.

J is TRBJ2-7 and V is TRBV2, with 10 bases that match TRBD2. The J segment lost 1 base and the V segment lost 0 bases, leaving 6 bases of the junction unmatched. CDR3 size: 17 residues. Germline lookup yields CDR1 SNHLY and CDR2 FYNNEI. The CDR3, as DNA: TGTGCCAGCAGTGAAGCGCGTAGGACTAGCGGTTCCTACGAGCAGTACTTC. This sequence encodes CASSEARRTSGSYEQYF.

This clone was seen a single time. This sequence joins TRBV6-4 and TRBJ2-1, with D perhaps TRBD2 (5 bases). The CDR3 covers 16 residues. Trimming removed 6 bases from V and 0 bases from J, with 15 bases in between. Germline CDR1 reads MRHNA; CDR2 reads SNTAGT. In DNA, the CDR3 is TGTGCCAGCAGCCTGAGGGAGCTATCCTCCTACAATGAGCAGTTCTTC. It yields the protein CASSLRELSSYNEQFF.

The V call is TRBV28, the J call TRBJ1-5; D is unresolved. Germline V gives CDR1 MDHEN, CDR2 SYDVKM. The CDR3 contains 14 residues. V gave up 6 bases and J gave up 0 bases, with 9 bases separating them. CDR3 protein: CASRLGGSNQPQHF. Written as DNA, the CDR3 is TGTGCCAGCAGATTAGGCGGTAGCAATCAGCCCCAGCATTTT. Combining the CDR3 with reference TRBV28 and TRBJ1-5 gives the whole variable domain DVKVTQSSRYLVKRTGEKVFLECVQDMDHENMFWYRQDPGLGLRLIYFSYDVKMKEKGDIPEGYSVSREKKERFSLILESASTNQTSMYLCASRLGGSNQPQHFGDGTRLSIL.